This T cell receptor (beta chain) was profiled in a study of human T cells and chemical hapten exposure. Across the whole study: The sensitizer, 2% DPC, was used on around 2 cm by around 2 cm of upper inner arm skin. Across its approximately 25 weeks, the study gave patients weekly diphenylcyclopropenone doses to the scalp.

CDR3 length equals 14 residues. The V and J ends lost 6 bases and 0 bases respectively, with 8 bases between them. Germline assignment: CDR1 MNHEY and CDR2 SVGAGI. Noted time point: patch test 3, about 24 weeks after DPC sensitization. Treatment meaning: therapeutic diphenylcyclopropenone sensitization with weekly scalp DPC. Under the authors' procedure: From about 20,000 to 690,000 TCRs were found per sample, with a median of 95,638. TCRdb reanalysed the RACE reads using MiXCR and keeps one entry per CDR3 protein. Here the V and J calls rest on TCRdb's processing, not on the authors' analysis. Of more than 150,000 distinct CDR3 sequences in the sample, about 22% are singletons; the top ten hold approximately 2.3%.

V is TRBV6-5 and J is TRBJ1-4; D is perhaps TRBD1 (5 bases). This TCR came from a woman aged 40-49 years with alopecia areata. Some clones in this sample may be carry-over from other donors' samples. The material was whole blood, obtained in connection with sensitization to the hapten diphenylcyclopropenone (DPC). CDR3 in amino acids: CASRKGTTNEKLFF. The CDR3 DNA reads TGTGCCAGCAGGAAGGGGACAACTAATGAAAAACTGTTTTTT.